These T cell receptor beta chains were read from a single sample in a study of OX40 agonist ivuxolimab in advanced cancers. The protocol was immunoSEQ multiplex PCR, while the TCRdb copy is restricted to in-frame clones and leaves out a portion. In the table there are tens of thousands of clones, roughly 85% of which are singletons. The specimen comprised CD4+ or CD8+ T cells sorted from blood, sampled in a trial of the OX40 agonist ivuxolimab. These receptors were collected from an adult with an advanced solid tumor such as melanoma, head and neck, liver or kidney cancer. Both conserved end residues are part of each CDR3. D genes are given only for firm matches. Only part of the rows carry a size: once, few, many, or a class if the clone is expanded.

>TRBJ1-2|TRBD1|.|TRBV2
TGTGCCAGCAGTGAAACGACAGGGGTCCTCTATGGCTACACCTTC
CASSETTGVLYGYTF
>TRBJ2-1|.|.|TRBV7-7
TGTGCTAGCAGCTTATTGGAGTTTGGTGAGCAGTTCTTC
CASSLLEFGEQFF
>TRBJ1-4|.|.|TRBV18
TGTGCCAGCTCACCGGGTTGGGGGAAAAATGAAAAACTGTTTTTT
CASSPGWGKNEKLFF
>TRBJ2-2|.|once|TRBV5-4
TGTGCCAGCAGCTTGGTGGCGAACACCGGGGAGCTGTTTTTT
CASSLVANTGELFF
>TRBJ2-5|.|.|TRBV2
TGTGCCAGCAGCCAACAAGAGACCCAGTACTTC
CASSQQETQYF
>TRBJ2-1|TRBD1|.|TRBV10-3
TGTGCCATCAGTGAAATGGACAGGGGGCCCAATGAGCAGTTCTTC
CAISEMDRGPNEQFF
>TRBJ2-7|.|.|TRBV5-5
TGTGCCAGCAGTACCGGGACCCCCTACGAGCAGTACTTC
CASSTGTPYEQYF
>TRBJ2-1|TRBD2|.|TRBV30
TGTGCCTGGAGTGCCTGGTGGGGAGCGGGAGATTACAATGAGCAGTTCTTC
CAWSAWWGAGDYNEQFF
>TRBJ2-7|.|.|TRBV7-9
TGTGCCAGCAGCTTACGTCAGGCCCTCTCCTACGAGCAGTACTTC
CASSLRQALSYEQYF
>TRBJ1-3|.|.|TRBV7-8
TGTGCCAGCAGCTTAGCAGGGGTCGGAAACACCATATATTTT
CASSLAGVGNTIYF
>TRBJ2-5|.|.|TRBV4-1
TGCGCCAGCAGCCAAGTTCAGTACCAAGAGACCCAGTACTTC
CASSQVQYQETQYF
>TRBJ2-5|TRBD2|once|TRBV5-1
TGCGCCAGCAGCTCCCTGGGGCTAGCGGAAGAGACCCAGTACTTC
CASSSLGLAEETQYF
>TRBJ2-2|.|.|TRBV28
TGTGCCACCACAACGGGGTACGACACCGGGGAGCTGTTTTTT
CATTTGYDTGELFF
>TRBJ1-2|TRBD1|.|TRBV11-3
TGTGCCAGCAGCCTTCCCGGGACAGGGGGCTATGGCTACACCTTC
CASSLPGTGGYGYTF
>TRBJ2-1|.|.|TRBV5-1
TGCGCCAGCAGCTTGGATACCACTTCTGAGCAGTTCTTC
CASSLDTTSEQFF
>TRBJ2-3|.|few|TRBV10-3
TGTGCCATCAGTGAGAATTGGCGAGGCCCAGGAGATACGCAGTATTTT
CAISENWRGPGDTQYF
>TRBJ2-3|.|.|TRBV13
TGTGCCAGCAGCTCCCCCCTCGACTCAGCTAGCACAGATACGCAGTATTTT
CASSSPLDSASTDTQYF
>TRBJ1-2|TRBD1|.|TRBV7-8
TGTGCCAGCAGCTGGGACAGCGCCAACGATGGCTACACCTTC
CASSWDSANDGYTF
>TRBJ1-3|.|.|TRBV7-9
TGTGCCAGCCGGGGGGTATCTGGAAACACCATATATTTT
CASRGVSGNTIYF
>TRBJ2-1|TRBD1|.|TRBV15
TGTGCCACCAGCAGAACCCGGGACAGGGCTGAAAATGAGCAGTTCTTC
CATSRTRDRAENEQFF
>TRBJ2-7|TRBD2|.|TRBV27
TGTGCCAGCAGTAAGGAGAGCGCGGGAGCCTACGAGCAGTACTTC
CASSKESAGAYEQYF
>TRBJ2-7|.|.|TRBV14
TGTGCCAGCAGCCACCAGGGAACCTACGAGCAGTACTTC
CASSHQGTYEQYF
>TRBJ1-5|.|.|TRBV5-1
TGCGCCAGCAGCTTGATGGGGGCGGGTAATCAGCCCCAGCATTTT
CASSLMGAGNQPQHF
>TRBJ2-3|.|.|TRBV9
TGTGCCAGCAGCGATCCTCGGGATACGCAGTATTTT
CASSDPRDTQYF
>TRBJ1-2|TRBD1|few|TRBV6-1
TGTGCCAGCAGTGAATCGGGGACAGCTTATGGCTACACCTTC
CASSESGTAYGYTF
>TRBJ1-4|TRBD1|.|TRBV11-1
TGTGCCAGCAGCTCGGACAGGGCGGATGAAAAACTGTTTTTT
CASSSDRADEKLFF
>TRBJ1-5|.|.|TRBV2
TGTGCGTCGAGCGAGAATAGCAATCAGCCCCAGCATTTT
CASSENSNQPQHF
>TRBJ1-5|TRBD1|.|TRBV28
TGTGCCACGAACGACAGGGTTAATTTCCAGCCCCAGCATTTT
CATNDRVNFQPQHF
>TRBJ2-7|.|.|TRBV7-8
TGTGCCAGCAGCCAGGGACCGGGCTCCTACGAGCAGTACTTC
CASSQGPGSYEQYF
>TRBJ2-1|TRBD2|once|TRBV5-8
TGTGCCAGCAGCATAATGCATGGTGGCGGGAGGGCCTACAATGAGCAGTTCTTC
CASSIMHGGGRAYNEQFF
>TRBJ1-2|TRBD1|.|TRBV6-1
TGTGCCGGAAGACAGGGAGGAGGGGATGGCTACACCTTC
CAGRQGGGDGYTF
>TRBJ1-2|.|.|TRBV7-9
TGTGCCAGCAGCAAAAAATCGGCAGGGGCCAACTTTTATGGCTACACCTTC
CASSKKSAGANFYGYTF
>TRBJ1-5|.|.|TRBV30
TGTGCCGCCACCTTGGCGGGGAGGGGGGTCGATCAGCCCCAGCATTTT
CAATLAGRGVDQPQHF
>TRBJ1-2|TRBD1|.|TRBV28
TGTGCCAGCAGCCGAGGGGGCGGTTTCTTTTTGTTTGGCTACACCTTC
CASSRGGGFFLFGYTF
>TRBJ2-1|.|.|TRBV28
TGTGCCAGCAGTTGGTTAACCACTAGGGGCAATGAGCAGTTCTTC
CASSWLTTRGNEQFF
>TRBJ2-5|TRBD2|.|TRBV28
TGTGCCAGCAGTTCCTCGGGACTAGCAGAAGAGACCCAGTACTTC
CASSSSGLAEETQYF
>TRBJ2-3|.|.|TRBV10-3
TGTGCCATCAGTGTGGAGGCAGATACGCAGTATTTT
CAISVEADTQYF
>TRBJ2-4|.|once|TRBV5-4
TGTGCCAGCAGCCGAACAATGGGGGGATGGGACAAAAACATTCAGTACTTC
CASSRTMGGWDKNIQYF
>TRBJ1-3|.|.|TRBV25-1
TGTGCCAGCAGCTCTGGAAACACCATATATTTT
CASSSGNTIYF
>TRBJ2-7|.|.|TRBV19
TGTGCCAGTAGTATAGGCTTCACCAACTACGAGCAGTACTTC
CASSIGFTNYEQYF
>TRBJ2-3|.|once|TRBV5-1
TGCGCCAGCAGCTTTAGCACAGATACGCAGTATTTT
CASSFSTDTQYF
>TRBJ2-7|.|.|TRBV5-1
TGCGCCAGCAGCTTGGTAACCGACGGGGAGCAGTACTTC
CASSLVTDGEQYF
>TRBJ2-7|.|.|TRBV4-1
TGCGCCAGCAGCCAAGTTCCCCTCTCCTACGAGCAGTACTTC
CASSQVPLSYEQYF
>TRBJ1-1|.|.|TRBV29-1
TGCAGTGGCTCTCAAACAGGGAACACTGAAGCTTTCTTT
CSGSQTGNTEAFF